This T cell receptor beta chain was observed in a study of T-cell memory formation after mild COVID-19. Study as a whole: Among the donors, TCR clusters were largely specific to each donor. Overall study results and limits: Unconfirmed was the SARS-CoV-2 specificity of second-wave clones that peaked on day 37.

With regard to this clonotype: Its specificity is not known.

From the 5' RACE reads, TCRdb called clonotypes with MiXCR, one entry per CDR3 protein. The repertoire has about 310,000 distinct CDR3 sequences, 15% to 20% of them found once; the top ten carry roughly 21%. Germline V gives CDR1 MNHEY, CDR2 SVGEGT. Trimming removed 7 bases from V and 0 bases from J; junction bases left unmatched: 5. This CDR3 contains 14 residues. The chain carries TRBV6-2 or TRBV6-3 and TRBJ1-1; 7 positions agree with TRBD1. What was sequenced was PBMCs or a T cell subset sorted from them (not recorded which). The source of this sequence is a man aged 18 to 29 who had mild COVID-19 (a few samples of this study predate the infection). Cell type and time point are not known. In nucleotides, the CDR3 is TGTGCCAGCAAGCTACAGGGGTTGAACACTGAAGCTTTCTTT. It yields the protein CASKLQGLNTEAFF.